Listed here are 3 T cell receptor beta chains from one sample, sequenced in a study of cytomegalovirus exposure and HLA in healthy donors. Both 60 Vbeta primers and 13 Jbeta primers went into the PCR. Data came from immunoSEQ multiplex PCR; TCRdb stores just in-frame clones and leaves some out. The sample yields 200,000 or so clones, 82% seen once. Specimen: PBMCs. These receptors were taken from a woman aged 50 to 65 in good health and CMV-seropositive.

This clone was detected once. The chain uses TRBV5-6 and TRBJ2-3, with D possibly matching TRBD2 (6 bases). Trimming took off 0 bases at V and 0 bases at J, with 8 bases between the two ends. The CDR3 loop spans 15 amino acids. The germline gives CDR1 SGHDT, CDR2 YYEEEE. CDR3 sequence reads: CASSLGGASTDTQYF. As DNA, the CDR3 is TGTGCCAGCAGCTTGGGCGGGGCGAGCACAGATACGCAGTATTTT. Full variable domain (outside the CDR3, taken from reference TRBV5-6 and TRBJ2-3): DAGVTQSPTHLIKTRGQQVTLRCSPKSGHDTVSWYQQALGQGPQFIFQYYEEEERQRGNFPDRFSGHQFPNYSSELNVNALLLGDSALYLCASSLGGASTDTQYFGPGTRLTVL.

The chain has TRBV28 and TRBJ2-5; TRBD1 might be the D (6 bases). V lost 3 bases, J lost 7 bases, and 15 bases lay in between. Germline V lookup: CDR1 MDHEN, CDR2 SYDVKM. The CDR3 spans 14 residues. This chain's CDR3 is CASSFDRRSGTQYF. As DNA, the CDR3 is TGTGCCAGCAGTTTTGACAGGAGGTCGGGGACCCAGTACTTC.

The chain joins TRBV15 to TRBJ2-1; D perhaps matches TRBD1 (6 bases). Trimming removed 2 bases from V and 5 bases from J, with 16 bases in between. The CDR3 consists of 16 residues. CDR1 and CDR2 (germline): LNHNV, YYDKDF (reference sequence). CDR3 protein: CATSRTTGRGDNEQFF. The CDR3 DNA is TGTGCCACCAGCAGAACAACAGGGCGTGGGGACAATGAGCAGTTCTTC.